A selection of T cell receptor beta chains follows, all from one sample in a study of blood T cells in healthy people across ages. TCRdb independently ran MiXCR on the 5' RACE reads; one entry per CDR3 protein. The sample includes fewer than 900,000 distinct CDR3 sequences, roughly 44% of them seen just once. Material: blood. These receptors were obtained from a woman in her sixties or seventies in good health. Both conserved end residues are part of each CDR3. D genes are given only for firm matches. Rows may omit the clone size; those that give it use once, few, many or a size class.

D gene: TRBD1; V gene: TRBV5-1; clone size: few; J gene: TRBJ1-1; CDR3 protein: CASSLANPRGGYTFF; CDR3 DNA: TGCGCCAGCAGCTTGGCCAACCCTAGAGGGGGCTACACTTTCTTT
D gene: TRBD1; V gene: TRBV13; clone size: -; J gene: TRBJ2-1; CDR3 protein: CASSPRQGLWDGQFF; CDR3 DNA: TGTGCCAGCAGCCCGCGACAGGGCCTTTGGGATGGGCAGTTCTTC
D gene: TRBD2; V gene: TRBV9; clone size: many; J gene: TRBJ2-7; CDR3 protein: CASSVEAAGVWEQYF; CDR3 DNA: TGTGCCAGCAGCGTAGAAGCAGCGGGGGTGTGGGAGCAGTACTTC
D gene: TRBD2; V gene: TRBV7-2; clone size: -; J gene: TRBJ2-1; CDR3 protein: CASSSLMGGNYNEQFF; CDR3 DNA: TGTGCCAGCAGCTCTCTAATGGGGGGGAATTACAATGAGCAGTTCTTC
D gene: -; V gene: TRBV30; clone size: -; J gene: TRBJ1-1; CDR3 protein: CAWSTSPGPNTEAFF; CDR3 DNA: TGTGCCTGGAGTACCTCCCCCGGGCCGAACACTGAAGCTTTCTTT
D gene: -; V gene: TRBV20-1; clone size: few; J gene: TRBJ1-2; CDR3 protein: CSAREGDGGGYTF; CDR3 DNA: TGCAGTGCTAGGGAGGGGGATGGAGGGGGCTACACCTTC
D gene: TRBD2; V gene: TRBV7-3; clone size: few; J gene: TRBJ2-7; CDR3 protein: CASSRWTSGRKIQPYEQYF; CDR3 DNA: TGTGCCAGCAGCCGATGGACTAGCGGGAGGAAAATCCAACCCTACGAGCAGTACTTC
D gene: TRBD2; V gene: TRBV6-2/TRBV6-3; clone size: -; J gene: TRBJ2-1; CDR3 protein: CASSRTSGRVKLYNEQFF; CDR3 DNA: TGTGCCAGCAGTCGGACTAGCGGGAGGGTTAAATTATACAATGAGCAGTTCTTC
D gene: -; V gene: TRBV27; clone size: -; J gene: TRBJ2-3; CDR3 protein: CASSAFKGNTQYF; CDR3 DNA: TGTGCCAGCAGTGCGTTTAAGGGAAATACGCAGTATTTT
D gene: -; V gene: TRBV27; clone size: -; J gene: TRBJ2-5; CDR3 protein: CASSLSGGRNEQYF; CDR3 DNA: TGTGCCAGCAGTTTATCCGGGGGCAGAAATGAGCAGTACTTC
D gene: -; V gene: TRBV12-3/TRBV12-4; clone size: many; J gene: TRBJ2-5; CDR3 protein: CASKDHRSGTQYF; CDR3 DNA: TGTGCCAGCAAAGACCACCGGTCAGGGACCCAGTACTTC
D gene: -; V gene: TRBV7-2; clone size: few; J gene: TRBJ1-4; CDR3 protein: CASSTGGLANEKLFF; CDR3 DNA: TGTGCCAGCAGCACGGGGGGCCTGGCTAATGAAAAACTGTTTTTT
D gene: TRBD1; V gene: TRBV7-6; clone size: -; J gene: TRBJ1-6; CDR3 protein: CASSDAGGQPLHF; CDR3 DNA: TGTGCCAGCAGCGACGCAGGGGGACAACCCCTCCACTTT
D gene: -; V gene: TRBV29-1; clone size: -; J gene: TRBJ1-1; CDR3 protein: CSAPGTGDTEAFF; CDR3 DNA: TGCAGTGCTCCCGGGACTGGGGACACTGAAGCTTTCTTT
D gene: TRBD1; V gene: TRBV20-1; clone size: few; J gene: TRBJ1-2; CDR3 protein: CSATTDRASNYGYTF; CDR3 DNA: TGCAGTGCTACGACGGACAGGGCCTCTAACTATGGCTACACCTTC
D gene: TRBD2; V gene: TRBV4-1; clone size: -; J gene: TRBJ2-7; CDR3 protein: CASSWTSGSTYEQYF; CDR3 DNA: TGCGCCAGCAGCTGGACTAGCGGGAGCACCTACGAGCAGTACTTC
D gene: -; V gene: TRBV7-2; clone size: few; J gene: TRBJ1-5; CDR3 protein: CASSLEWDQPQHF; CDR3 DNA: TGTGCCAGCAGCTTAGAGTGGGATCAGCCCCAGCATTTT
D gene: -; V gene: TRBV2; clone size: -; J gene: TRBJ2-7; CDR3 protein: CASRPNFRTYEQYF; CDR3 DNA: TGTGCCAGCAGACCGAACTTTCGTACCTACGAGCAGTACTTC
D gene: -; V gene: TRBV20-1; clone size: -; J gene: TRBJ2-3; CDR3 protein: CSARGVSGFLSAQYF; CDR3 DNA: TGCAGTGCTAGAGGGGTCTCAGGGTTTCTCAGCGCACAGTATTTT
D gene: -; V gene: TRBV9; clone size: few; J gene: TRBJ1-4; CDR3 protein: CASSGDGAREKLFF; CDR3 DNA: TGTGCCAGCAGCGGGGATGGGGCGAGAGAAAAACTGTTTTTT
D gene: TRBD1; V gene: TRBV12-3/TRBV12-4; clone size: many; J gene: TRBJ2-7; CDR3 protein: CASSQQGAHYEQYF; CDR3 DNA: TGTGCCAGCAGTCAACAGGGGGCTCACTACGAGCAGTACTTC
D gene: -; V gene: TRBV28; clone size: -; J gene: TRBJ2-7; CDR3 protein: CASEGQTLTYEQYF; CDR3 DNA: TGTGCCAGCGAAGGCCAGACGTTGACCTACGAGCAGTACTTC
D gene: TRBD1; V gene: TRBV20-1; clone size: -; J gene: TRBJ2-7; CDR3 protein: CSASHLRTGTSYEQYF; CDR3 DNA: TGCAGTGCTTCCCACCTACGGACAGGGACCTCCTACGAGCAGTACTTC
D gene: TRBD2; V gene: TRBV10-3; clone size: -; J gene: TRBJ2-1; CDR3 protein: CAIRQGLASYNEQFF; CDR3 DNA: TGTGCCATCAGACAAGGACTAGCGTCCTACAATGAGCAGTTCTTC
D gene: -; V gene: TRBV7-2; clone size: -; J gene: TRBJ2-7; CDR3 protein: CASSLEPTTSYEQYF; CDR3 DNA: TGTGCCAGCAGCTTAGAACCGACCACCTCCTACGAGCAGTACTTC
D gene: -; V gene: TRBV6-4; clone size: -; J gene: TRBJ2-2; CDR3 protein: CASSDGTRATGELFF; CDR3 DNA: TGTGCCAGCAGTGATGGGACCAGGGCCACCGGGGAGCTGTTTTTT
D gene: TRBD2; V gene: TRBV6-2/TRBV6-3; clone size: -; J gene: TRBJ2-3; CDR3 protein: CASTTAASRTSQADTQYF; CDR3 DNA: TGTGCCAGCACCACGGCGGCGTCCCGGACTAGCCAGGCAGATACGCAGTATTTT
D gene: -; V gene: TRBV5-1; clone size: -; J gene: TRBJ2-7; CDR3 protein: CASSSDPGSYEQYF; CDR3 DNA: TGCGCCAGCAGCTCGGACCCGGGCTCCTACGAGCAGTACTTC
D gene: -; V gene: TRBV4-2; clone size: -; J gene: TRBJ2-7; CDR3 protein: CARSQGAGDEQYF; CDR3 DNA: TGTGCCCGCAGCCAAGGGGCAGGGGACGAGCAGTACTTC
D gene: -; V gene: TRBV11-2; clone size: -; J gene: TRBJ2-7; CDR3 protein: CASRRGSDYEQYF; CDR3 DNA: TGTGCCAGCCGTCGGGGCTCTGACTACGAGCAGTACTTC
D gene: -; V gene: TRBV14; clone size: -; J gene: TRBJ2-7; CDR3 protein: CASSLDVATYNEQYF; CDR3 DNA: TGTGCCAGCAGCCTGGACGTCGCTACCTACAATGAGCAGTACTTC
D gene: TRBD1; V gene: TRBV29-1; clone size: -; J gene: TRBJ2-3; CDR3 protein: CSSPSGTGETDTQYF; CDR3 DNA: TGCAGCTCCCCGTCCGGGACAGGGGAGACAGATACGCAGTATTTT
D gene: TRBD1; V gene: TRBV4-3; clone size: -; J gene: TRBJ1-6; CDR3 protein: CASSPGGQGLSPLHF; CDR3 DNA: TGCGCCAGCAGTCCCGGGGGACAGGGGTTGTCACCCCTCCACTTT
D gene: TRBD2; V gene: TRBV20-1; clone size: -; J gene: TRBJ2-5; CDR3 protein: CSASPALAGAHEQYF; CDR3 DNA: TGCAGTGCTAGCCCTGCCCTAGCGGGAGCTCATGAGCAGTACTTC
D gene: -; V gene: TRBV13; clone size: few; J gene: TRBJ1-4; CDR3 protein: CASSFNPEKLFF; CDR3 DNA: TGTGCCAGCAGCTTCAACCCTGAAAAACTGTTTTTT
D gene: -; V gene: TRBV27; clone size: few; J gene: TRBJ2-1; CDR3 protein: CASSPSAAGAHNEQFF; CDR3 DNA: TGTGCCAGTTCCCCATCGGCGGCAGGGGCCCACAATGAGCAGTTCTTC
D gene: TRBD2; V gene: TRBV7-3; clone size: -; J gene: TRBJ2-3; CDR3 protein: CASSLTRREWKDTQYF; CDR3 DNA: TGTGCCAGCAGCTTAACCCGGCGGGAGTGGAAAGATACGCAGTATTTT
D gene: -; V gene: TRBV5-6; clone size: -; J gene: TRBJ2-5; CDR3 protein: CASSLGLPLETQYF; CDR3 DNA: TGTGCCAGCAGCTTGGGACTCCCCCTGGAGACCCAGTACTTC
D gene: -; V gene: TRBV20-1; clone size: -; J gene: TRBJ1-1; CDR3 protein: CSARREGVGSEAFF; CDR3 DNA: TGCAGTGCTAGAAGGGAAGGAGTTGGGAGTGAAGCTTTCTTT
D gene: TRBD1; V gene: TRBV5-1; clone size: many; J gene: TRBJ2-1; CDR3 protein: CASSSGQGAFARQFF; CDR3 DNA: TGCGCCAGCAGCTCCGGACAGGGGGCCTTCGCGCGGCAGTTCTTC
D gene: -; V gene: TRBV4-3; clone size: -; J gene: TRBJ1-2; CDR3 protein: CASSQGAGGRPIGYTF; CDR3 DNA: TGCGCCAGCAGCCAAGGGGCGGGGGGGAGACCTATTGGCTACACCTTC
D gene: TRBD2; V gene: TRBV11-2; clone size: -; J gene: TRBJ2-1; CDR3 protein: CASSLEGGRAEILFF; CDR3 DNA: TGTGCCAGCAGCTTAGAGGGCGGGAGGGCCGAAATCCTGTTCTTC
D gene: -; V gene: TRBV27; clone size: -; J gene: TRBJ2-5; CDR3 protein: CASSLGGTVRRETQYF; CDR3 DNA: TGTGCCAGCAGTTTAGGGGGCACAGTTCGGCGGGAGACCCAGTACTTC
D gene: -; V gene: TRBV14; clone size: -; J gene: TRBJ2-1; CDR3 protein: CASSPRASYNEQFF; CDR3 DNA: TGTGCCAGCAGCCCAAGAGCGAGTTACAATGAGCAGTTCTTC
D gene: TRBD1; V gene: TRBV10-3; clone size: many; J gene: TRBJ2-5; CDR3 protein: CAINRQGEETQYF; CDR3 DNA: TGTGCCATCAACCGACAGGGGGAAGAGACCCAGTACTTC
D gene: -; V gene: TRBV11-2; clone size: few; J gene: TRBJ2-1; CDR3 protein: CASSLEAGMASWHNEQFF; CDR3 DNA: TGTGCCAGCAGCTTAGAGGCGGGGATGGCTAGCTGGCACAATGAGCAGTTCTTC
D gene: -; V gene: TRBV6-5; clone size: -; J gene: TRBJ2-1; CDR3 protein: CASSYQGVGNEQFF; CDR3 DNA: TGTGCCAGCAGTTACCAAGGGGTGGGGAATGAGCAGTTCTTC
D gene: TRBD1; V gene: TRBV9; clone size: few; J gene: TRBJ1-1; CDR3 protein: CASSVDSGGTEAFF; CDR3 DNA: TGTGCCAGCAGCGTAGATTCAGGGGGCACTGAAGCTTTCTTT